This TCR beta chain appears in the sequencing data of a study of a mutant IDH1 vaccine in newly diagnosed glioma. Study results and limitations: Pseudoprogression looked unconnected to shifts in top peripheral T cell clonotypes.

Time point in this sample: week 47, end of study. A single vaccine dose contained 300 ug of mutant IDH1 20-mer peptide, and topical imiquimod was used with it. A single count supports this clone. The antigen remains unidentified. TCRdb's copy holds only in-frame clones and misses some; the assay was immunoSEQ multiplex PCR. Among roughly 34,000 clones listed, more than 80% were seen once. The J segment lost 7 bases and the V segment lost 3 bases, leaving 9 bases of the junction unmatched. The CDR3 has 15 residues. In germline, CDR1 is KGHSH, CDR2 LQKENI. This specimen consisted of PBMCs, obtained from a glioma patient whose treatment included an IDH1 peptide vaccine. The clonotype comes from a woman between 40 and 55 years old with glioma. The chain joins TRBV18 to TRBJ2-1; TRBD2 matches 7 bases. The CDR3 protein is CASSPTSLAVNEQFF. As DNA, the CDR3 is TGTGCCAGCTCACCGACAAGTCTAGCGGTTAATGAGCAGTTCTTC.